What follows describes a single TCR beta chain. This sample stems from a study of blood T cell repertoires in COVID-19. For the study at large: Sites in the United States, Italy and Spain provided acute and convalescent COVID-19 samples. Nucleic acid was either cDNA or gDNA, and it came from T cells, B-cell-depleted T cells, or PBMCs.

Per the original methods: It was from reference gene primer amplification that nucleated cell counts were estimated. Method: immunoSEQ multiplex PCR; TCRdb's copy keeps in-frame clones and lacks some. That table is the source of V, J and clone size, and D and trimming were worked out from the DNA. The data contain 100,000 to 120,000 clones, 60% to 80% of them singletons. In germline, CDR1 is SNHLY, CDR2 FYNNEI. This CDR3 comprises 13 residues. With 8 bases removed from V and 0 bases from J, the gap between germline ends came to 10 bases. Material for sequencing was peripheral blood. This sequence joins TRBV2 and TRBJ1-2; the D is unclear. The clonotype originates from a woman of 80 years or more with active or convalescent COVID-19. The CDR3 here is CASEEQANYGYTF. In nucleotides, the CDR3 is TGTGCCAGCGAAGAACAAGCTAACTATGGCTACACCTTC.